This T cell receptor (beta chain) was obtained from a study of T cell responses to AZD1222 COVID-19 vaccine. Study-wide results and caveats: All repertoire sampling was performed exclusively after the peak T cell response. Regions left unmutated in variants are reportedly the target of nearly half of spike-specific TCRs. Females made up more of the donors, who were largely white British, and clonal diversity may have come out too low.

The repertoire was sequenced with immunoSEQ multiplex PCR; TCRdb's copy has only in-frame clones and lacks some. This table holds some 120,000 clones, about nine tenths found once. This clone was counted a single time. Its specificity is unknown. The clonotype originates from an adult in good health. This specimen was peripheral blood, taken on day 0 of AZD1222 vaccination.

The CDR3 DNA reads as TGTGCCAGCAGTGCCGCTGGACAGGGGAGTAATGAAAAACTGTTTTTT. It encodes CASSAAGQGSNEKLFF. The chain joins TRBV28 to TRBJ1-4; 9 bases line up with TRBD1. From germline, CDR1 is MDHEN and CDR2 SYDVKM. V lost 5 bases, J lost 4 bases, and 8 bases stayed unmatched. The CDR3 sequence is 16 residues long.